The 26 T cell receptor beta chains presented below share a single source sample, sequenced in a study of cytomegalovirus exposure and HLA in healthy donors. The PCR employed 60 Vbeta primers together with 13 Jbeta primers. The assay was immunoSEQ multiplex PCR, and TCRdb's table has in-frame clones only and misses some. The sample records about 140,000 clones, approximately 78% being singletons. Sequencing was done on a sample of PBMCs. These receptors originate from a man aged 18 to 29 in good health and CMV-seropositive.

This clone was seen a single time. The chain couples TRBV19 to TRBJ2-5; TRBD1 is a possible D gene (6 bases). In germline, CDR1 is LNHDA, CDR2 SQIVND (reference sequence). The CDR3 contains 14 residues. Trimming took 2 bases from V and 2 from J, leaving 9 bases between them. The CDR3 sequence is CASSISDRQETQYF. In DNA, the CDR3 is TGTGCCAGTAGTATAAGCGACAGGCAAGAGACCCAGTACTTC.

The chain's CDR3 is CASRLGGLYQETQYF. CDR3 DNA sequence: TGTGCCAGCAGGCTCGGCGGGCTGTACCAAGAGACCCAGTACTTC. The rearrangement links TRBV6-1 to TRBJ2-5, with D possibly matching TRBD2 (5 bases). The CDR3 extends over 15 amino acids. CDR1 is MNHNS and CDR2 is SASEGT in the germline V gene. Trimming took 6 bases from V and 0 from J, leaving 14 bases between them.

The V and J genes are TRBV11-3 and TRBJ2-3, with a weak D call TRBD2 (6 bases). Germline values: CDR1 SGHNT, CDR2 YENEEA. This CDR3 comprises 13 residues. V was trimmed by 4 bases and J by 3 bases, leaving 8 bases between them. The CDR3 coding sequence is TGTGCCAGCAGCTCCGGGGGTACAGATACGCAGTATTTT. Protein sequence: CASSSGGTDTQYF.

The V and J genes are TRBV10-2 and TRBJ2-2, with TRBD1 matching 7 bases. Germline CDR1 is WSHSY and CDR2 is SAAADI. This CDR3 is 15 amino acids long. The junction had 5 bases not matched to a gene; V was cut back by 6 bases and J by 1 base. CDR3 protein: CASSSRTGNTGELFF. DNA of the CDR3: TGCGCCAGCAGCTCGAGGACAGGGAACACCGGGGAGCTGTTTTTT.

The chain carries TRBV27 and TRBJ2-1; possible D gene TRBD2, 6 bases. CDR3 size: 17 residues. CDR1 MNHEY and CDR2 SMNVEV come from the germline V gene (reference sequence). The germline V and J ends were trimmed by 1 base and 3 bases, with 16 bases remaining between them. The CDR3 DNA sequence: TGTGCCAGCAGTTTATTAAGCGGGCCCGTTTACTACAATGAGCAGTTCTTC. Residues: CASSLLSGPVYYNEQFF.

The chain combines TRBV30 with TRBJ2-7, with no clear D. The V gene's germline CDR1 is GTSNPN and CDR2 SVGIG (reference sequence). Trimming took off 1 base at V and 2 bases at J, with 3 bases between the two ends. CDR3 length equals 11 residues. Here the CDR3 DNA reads TGTGCCTGGAGTGCCGCCTACGAGCAGTACTTC. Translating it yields CAWSAAYEQYF.

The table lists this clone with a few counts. The DNA of the CDR3 is TGCGCCAGCAGCTTGTTGGGACACGCCGGGGAGCAGTACTTC. It is translated as CASSLLGHAGEQYF. The gene calls are TRBV5-1 and TRBJ2-7, with a weak D call TRBD1 (6 bases). Germline V CDR1 and CDR2: SGHRS, YFSETQ. Trimming took off 1 base at V and 7 bases at J, with 15 bases between the two ends. The CDR3 extends over 14 amino acids. The variable domain in full, completed from reference TRBV5-1 and TRBJ2-7, reads KAGVTQTPRYLIKTRGQQVTLSCSPISGHRSVSWYQQTPGQGLQFLFEYFSETQRNKGNFPGRFSGRQFSNSRSEMNVSTLELGDSALYLCASSLLGHAGEQYFGPGTRLTVT.

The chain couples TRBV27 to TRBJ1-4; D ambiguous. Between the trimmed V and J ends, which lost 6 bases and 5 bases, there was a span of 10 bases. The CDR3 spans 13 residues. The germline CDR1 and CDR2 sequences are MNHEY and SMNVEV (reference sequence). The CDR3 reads CASSNGVNEKLFF. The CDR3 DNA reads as TGTGCCAGCAGCAACGGGGTGAATGAAAAACTGTTTTTT.

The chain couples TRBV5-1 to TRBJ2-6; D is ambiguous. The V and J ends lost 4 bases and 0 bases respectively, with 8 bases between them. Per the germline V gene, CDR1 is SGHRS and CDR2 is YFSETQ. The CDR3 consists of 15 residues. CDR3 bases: TGCGCCAGCAGCCCTATCCGCTCTGGGGCCAACGTCCTGACTTTC. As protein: CASSPIRSGANVLTF.

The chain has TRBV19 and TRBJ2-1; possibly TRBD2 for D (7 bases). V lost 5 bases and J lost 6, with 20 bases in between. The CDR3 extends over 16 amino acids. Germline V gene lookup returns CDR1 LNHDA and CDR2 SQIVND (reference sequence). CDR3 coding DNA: TGTGCCAGTAGTTTTCCGAGGGGGACTAAGGGCAATGAGCAGTTCTTC. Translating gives CASSFPRGTKGNEQFF. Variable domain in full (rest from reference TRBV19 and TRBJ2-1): DGGITQSPKYLFRKEGQNVTLSCEQNLNHDAMYWYRQDPGQGLRLIYYSQIVNDFQKGDIAEGYSVSREKKESFPLTVTSAQKNPTAFYLCASSFPRGTKGNEQFFGPGTRLTVL.

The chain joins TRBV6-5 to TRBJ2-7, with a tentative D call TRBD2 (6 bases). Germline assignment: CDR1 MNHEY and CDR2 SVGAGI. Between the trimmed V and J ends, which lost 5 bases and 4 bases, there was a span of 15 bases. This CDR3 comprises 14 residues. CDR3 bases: TGTGCCAGCAGTAGTACGGGAGATCTGTACGAGCAGTACTTC. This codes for CASSSTGDLYEQYF.

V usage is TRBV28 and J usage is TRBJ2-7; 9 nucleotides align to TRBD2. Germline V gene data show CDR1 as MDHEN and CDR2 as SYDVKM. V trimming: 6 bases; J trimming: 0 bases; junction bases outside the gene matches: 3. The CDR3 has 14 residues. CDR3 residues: CASSISGSSYEQYF. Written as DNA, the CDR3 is TGTGCCAGCAGCATTAGCGGGAGCTCCTACGAGCAGTACTTC.

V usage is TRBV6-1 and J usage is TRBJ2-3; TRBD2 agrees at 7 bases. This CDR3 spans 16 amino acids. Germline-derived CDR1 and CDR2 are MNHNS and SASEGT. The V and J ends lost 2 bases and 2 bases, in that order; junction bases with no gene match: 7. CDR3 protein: CASSEMSGTATDTQYF. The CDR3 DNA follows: TGTGCCAGCAGTGAAATGAGCGGGACGGCCACAGATACGCAGTATTTT.

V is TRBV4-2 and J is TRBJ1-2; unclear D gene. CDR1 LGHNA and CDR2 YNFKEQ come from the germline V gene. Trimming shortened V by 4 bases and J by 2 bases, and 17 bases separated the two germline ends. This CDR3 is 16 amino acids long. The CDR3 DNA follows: TGTGCCAGCAGCCCAGGTAACGAACTCCGAAACTATGGCTACACCTTC. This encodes CASSPGNELRNYGYTF.

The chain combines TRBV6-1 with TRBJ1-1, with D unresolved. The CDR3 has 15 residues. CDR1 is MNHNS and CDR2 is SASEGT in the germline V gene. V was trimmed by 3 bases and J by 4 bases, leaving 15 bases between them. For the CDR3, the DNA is TGTGCCAGCAGTGACCCGGAGGGCGGGCGCACTGAAGCTTTCTTT. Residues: CASSDPEGGRTEAFF.

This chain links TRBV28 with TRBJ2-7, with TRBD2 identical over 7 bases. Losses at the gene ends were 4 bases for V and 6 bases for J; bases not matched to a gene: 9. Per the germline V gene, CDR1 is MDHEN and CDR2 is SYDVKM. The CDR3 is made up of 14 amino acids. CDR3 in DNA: TGTGCCAGCAGTTCGGGGGAGGGCCGTGGCGAGCAGTACTTC. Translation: CASSSGEGRGEQYF.

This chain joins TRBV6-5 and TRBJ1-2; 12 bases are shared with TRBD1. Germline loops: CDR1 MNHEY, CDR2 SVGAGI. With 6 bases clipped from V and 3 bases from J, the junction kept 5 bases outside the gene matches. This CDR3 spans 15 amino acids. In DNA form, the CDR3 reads TGTGCCAGCAGCCGGGACAGGGGGCAGGACTATGGCTACACCTTC. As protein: CASSRDRGQDYGYTF.

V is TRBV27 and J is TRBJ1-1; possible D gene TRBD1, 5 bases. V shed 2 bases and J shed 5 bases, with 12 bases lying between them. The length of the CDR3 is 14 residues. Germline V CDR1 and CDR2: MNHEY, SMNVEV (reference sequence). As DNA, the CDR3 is TGTGCCAGCAGTTTAGGAGGGGCCGGAACTGAAGCTTTCTTT. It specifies CASSLGGAGTEAFF.

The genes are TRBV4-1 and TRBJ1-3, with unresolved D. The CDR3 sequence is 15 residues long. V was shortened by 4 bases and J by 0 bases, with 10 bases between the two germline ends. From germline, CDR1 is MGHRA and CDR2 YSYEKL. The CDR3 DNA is TGCGCCAGCAGCCTACCGGGGAGCTCTGGAAACACCATATATTTT. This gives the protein CASSLPGSSGNTIYF.

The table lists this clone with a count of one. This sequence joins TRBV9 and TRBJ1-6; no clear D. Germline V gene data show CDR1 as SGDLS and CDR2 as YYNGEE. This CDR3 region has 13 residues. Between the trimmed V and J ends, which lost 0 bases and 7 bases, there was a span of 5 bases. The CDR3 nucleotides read TGTGCCAGCAGCGTAGGCGGGAATTCACCCCTCCACTTT. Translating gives CASSVGGNSPLHF.

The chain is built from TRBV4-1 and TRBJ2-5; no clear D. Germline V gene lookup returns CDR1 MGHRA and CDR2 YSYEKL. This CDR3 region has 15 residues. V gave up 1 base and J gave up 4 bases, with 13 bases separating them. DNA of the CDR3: TGCGCCAGCAGCCAAGGGTCAGGTTTGCGAGAGACCCAGTACTTC. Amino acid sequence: CASSQGSGLRETQYF.

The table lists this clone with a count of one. The CDR3 region has the DNA TGTGCCAGCAGTTATGGGACAGGTTCTACCTACGAGCAGTACTTC. Its protein is CASSYGTGSTYEQYF. The V call is TRBV6-5, the J call TRBJ2-7, with 8 positions matching TRBD1. V lost 3 bases, J lost 2 bases, and 6 bases stayed unmatched. The germline CDR1 and CDR2 sequences are MNHEY and SVGAGI. The CDR3 is 15 residues long.

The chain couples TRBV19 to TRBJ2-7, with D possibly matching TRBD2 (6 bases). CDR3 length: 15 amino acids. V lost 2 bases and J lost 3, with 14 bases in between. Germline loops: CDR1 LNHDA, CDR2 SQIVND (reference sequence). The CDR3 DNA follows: TGTGCCAGTAGTATAATGGCTAGCGTGTACTACGAGCAGTACTTC. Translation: CASSIMASVYYEQYF.

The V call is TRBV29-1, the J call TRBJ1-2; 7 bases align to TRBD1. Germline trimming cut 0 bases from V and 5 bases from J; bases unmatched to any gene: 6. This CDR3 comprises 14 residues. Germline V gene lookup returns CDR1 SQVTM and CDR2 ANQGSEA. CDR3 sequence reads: CSVEDRGRGYGYTF. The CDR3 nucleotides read TGCAGCGTTGAAGATAGGGGGCGCGGGTATGGCTACACCTTC. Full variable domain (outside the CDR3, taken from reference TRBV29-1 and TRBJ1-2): SAVISQKPSRDICQRGTSLTIQCQVDSQVTMMFWYRQQPGQSLTLIATANQGSEATYESGFVIDKFPISRPNLTFSTLTVSNMSPEDSSIYLCSVEDRGRGYGYTFGSGTRLTVV.

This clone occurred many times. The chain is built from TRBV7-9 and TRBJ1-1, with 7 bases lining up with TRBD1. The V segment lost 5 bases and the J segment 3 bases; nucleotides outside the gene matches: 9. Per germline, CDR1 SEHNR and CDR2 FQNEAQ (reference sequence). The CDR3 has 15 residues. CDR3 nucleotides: TGTGCCAGCAGCCCGAGGGGGCTGGAGGACACTGAAGCTTTCTTT. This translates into CASSPRGLEDTEAFF.

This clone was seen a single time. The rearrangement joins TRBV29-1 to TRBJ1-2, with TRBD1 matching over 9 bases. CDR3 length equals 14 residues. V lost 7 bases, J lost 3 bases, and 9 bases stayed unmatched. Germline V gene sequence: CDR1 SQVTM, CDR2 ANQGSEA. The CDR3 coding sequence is TGCAGCGCCGATCCAGGGACAGGGCACTATGGCTACACCTTC. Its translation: CSADPGTGHYGYTF.